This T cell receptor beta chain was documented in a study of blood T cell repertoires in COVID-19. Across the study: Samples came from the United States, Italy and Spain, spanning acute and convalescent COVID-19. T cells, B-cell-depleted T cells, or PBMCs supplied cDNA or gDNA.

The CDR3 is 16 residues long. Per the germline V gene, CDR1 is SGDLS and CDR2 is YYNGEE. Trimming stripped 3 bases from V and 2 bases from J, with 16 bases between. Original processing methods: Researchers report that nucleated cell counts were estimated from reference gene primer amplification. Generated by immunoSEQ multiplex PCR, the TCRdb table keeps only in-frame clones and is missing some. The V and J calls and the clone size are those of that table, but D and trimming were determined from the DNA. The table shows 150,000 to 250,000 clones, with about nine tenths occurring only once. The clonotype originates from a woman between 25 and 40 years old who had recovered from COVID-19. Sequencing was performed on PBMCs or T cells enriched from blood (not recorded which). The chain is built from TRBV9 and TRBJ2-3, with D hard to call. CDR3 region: CASSGSRDWITDTQYF. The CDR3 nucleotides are TGTGCCAGCAGCGGATCACGCGACTGGATCACAGATACGCAGTATTTT.